The 25 T cell receptor beta chains below were found in one sample sequenced in a study of technical replicates of blood from a few donors. Data came from immunoSEQ multiplex PCR; TCRdb stores just in-frame clones and leaves some out. The repertoire includes about 59,000 clones, approximately 86% of them detected once, and around 5.5% sits in the top ten. The material sequenced was PBMCs. The receptors stem from a human donor in good health. Some clones in this sample may be carry-over from other donors' samples.

This clone occurred once. This rearrangement joins TRBV5-1 to TRBJ2-5; 8 nucleotides agree with TRBD1. V lost 4 bases to trimming and J lost 7 bases; unmatched junction nucleotides: 15. Germline V gene data show CDR1 as SGHRS and CDR2 as YFSETQ. CDR3 length: 16 residues. CDR3 sequence reads: CASSLDFGQGRATQYF. The DNA of the CDR3 is TGCGCCAGCAGCCTGGACTTTGGACAGGGAAGGGCGACCCAGTACTTC. The complete variable domain, with remaining parts taken from reference TRBV5-1 and TRBJ2-5, reads KAGVTQTPRYLIKTRGQQVTLSCSPISGHRSVSWYQQTPGQGLQFLFEYFSETQRNKGNFPGRFSGRQFSNSRSEMNVSTLELGDSALYLCASSLDFGQGRATQYFGPGTRLLVL.

The chain links TRBV19 to TRBJ2-7, with 10 bases that match TRBD2. Per the germline V gene, CDR1 is LNHDA and CDR2 is SQIVND (reference sequence). The CDR3 extends over 14 amino acids. Trimming took 9 bases from V and 4 from J; bases not matched to a gene: 9. CDR3 loop: CASRSGGAGYEQYF. The CDR3 DNA reads TGTGCCAGCCGGAGCGGGGGGGCCGGGTACGAGCAGTACTTC.

The gene calls are TRBV7-9 and TRBJ2-5; 9 bases align to TRBD1. V lost 5 bases to trimming and J lost 2 bases; unmatched junction nucleotides: 12. CDR1 is SEHNR and CDR2 is FQNEAQ in the germline V gene (reference sequence). CDR3 size: 17 residues. CDR3 protein: CASSRKSTGGLQETQYF. CDR3 bases: TGTGCCAGCAGCCGGAAATCGACAGGGGGTCTTCAAGAGACCCAGTACTTC.

The rearrangement links TRBV27 to TRBJ2-5; 12 bases line up with TRBD2. The V gene's germline CDR1 is MNHEY and CDR2 SMNVEV (reference sequence). Trimming removed 8 bases from V and 6 bases from J; junction bases left unmatched: 7. CDR3 size: 14 residues. The CDR3 DNA reads as TGTGCCAGCCGAGGACTAGCGGGGTCGAAGACCCAGTACTTC. Amino acid sequence: CASRGLAGSKTQYF.

The V gene is TRBV10-3, the J gene TRBJ2-5; 12 positions agree with TRBD2. The CDR3 spans 15 residues. Germline V gene lookup returns CDR1 ENHRY and CDR2 SYGVKD. Trimming removed 4 bases from V and 5 bases from J; junction bases left unmatched: 5. CDR3 residues: CAISVTSGSRETQYF. As DNA, the CDR3 is TGTGCCATCAGTGTGACTAGCGGGAGTCGGGAGACCCAGTACTTC.

V and J are TRBV19 and TRBJ1-5; D unclear. V dropped 6 bases and J dropped 11 bases, with 17 bases sitting between them. The CDR3 consists of 13 residues. Germline-derived CDR1 and CDR2 are LNHDA and SQIVND (reference sequence). The CDR3 protein is CASRGEERWSQHF. As DNA, the CDR3 is TGTGCCAGTAGAGGAGAAGAAAGGTGGTCCCAGCATTTT.

This sequence joins TRBV4-1 and TRBJ2-2, with 10 bases matching TRBD1. From germline, CDR1 is MGHRA and CDR2 YSYEKL. The CDR3 is 15 residues long. With V trimmed by 4 bases and J by 6 bases, 5 bases remained unmatched. This CDR3 reads CASSRRDRGAGELFF. The CDR3 bases are TGCGCCAGCAGCCGGAGGGACAGGGGCGCCGGGGAGCTGTTTTTT.

In this sample, this clone turned up once. The V gene is TRBV4-2, the J gene TRBJ2-2, with 7 bases fitting TRBD1. The CDR3 length is 16 residues. J was trimmed by 0 bases and V by 5 bases; bases with no gene match: 6. Germline V gene lookup returns CDR1 LGHNA and CDR2 YNFKEQ. The CDR3 loop is CASSVQQGTNTGELFF. The CDR3 DNA is TGTGCCAGCAGCGTACAACAGGGGACGAACACCGGGGAGCTGTTTTTT.

V is TRBV11-2 and J is TRBJ2-7; 9 positions match TRBD2. V dropped 1 base and J dropped 2; count of bases not matched to a gene: 15. Germline assignment: CDR1 SGHAT and CDR2 FQNNGV. The CDR3 consists of 19 residues. The CDR3 nucleotides read TGTGCCAGCAGCTTAGGGGACCTGAGGGTAGCGGGGGTGCCCTACGAGCAGTACTTC. This sequence encodes CASSLGDLRVAGVPYEQYF.

V gene TRBV9 combines with J gene TRBJ2-5; D not certain. Trimming took off 0 bases at V and 1 base at J, with 10 bases between the two ends. The CDR3 is 15 residues long. Germline-derived CDR1 and CDR2 are SGDLS and YYNGEE. CDR3 amino acids: CASSVELTAQETQYF. The CDR3 coding sequence is TGTGCCAGCAGCGTAGAGTTAACAGCCCAAGAGACCCAGTACTTC.

This rearrangement joins TRBV7-8 to TRBJ2-3; TRBD2 agrees at 11 bases. Losses at the gene ends were 0 bases for V and 2 bases for J; bases not matched to a gene: 1. The CDR3 runs 16 residues. The germline gives CDR1 SGHVS, CDR2 FQNEAQ. The CDR3 loop is CASSLALAGATDTQYF. In DNA, the CDR3 is TGTGCCAGCAGCTTAGCACTAGCGGGAGCCACAGATACGCAGTATTTT.

The CDR3 sequence is CAISESPGTVNYGYTF. The DNA of the CDR3 is TGTGCCATCAGTGAATCCCCCGGGACAGTGAACTATGGCTACACCTTC. This chain connects TRBV10-3 to TRBJ1-2; the match to TRBD1 covers 7 bases. The CDR3 totals 16 residues. CDR1 and CDR2 from the germline V gene are ENHRY and SYGVKD. V shed 3 bases, J shed 2 bases, and the junction held 9 bases outside the gene matches.

The chain carries TRBV19 and TRBJ2-7; 8 bases align to TRBD1. Trimming cost V 8 bases and J 2 bases; bases outside gene matches: 8. The CDR3 has 14 amino acids. The germline V gene encodes CDR1 LNHDA and CDR2 SQIVND (reference sequence). CDR3 sequence: CASGGQGRTYEQYF. The CDR3 nucleotides read TGTGCCAGTGGCGGACAGGGCCGCACCTACGAGCAGTACTTC.

V gene TRBV7-2 combines with J gene TRBJ2-5, with 9 bases that match TRBD2. This CDR3 has 16 residues. The trim removed 0 bases at V and 6 bases at J, leaving 8 bases unmatched. In germline, CDR1 is SGHTA, CDR2 FQGNSA. This CDR3 reads CASSLARGSGSQTQYF. In DNA form, the CDR3 reads TGTGCCAGCAGCTTAGCTCGTGGTAGCGGGAGTCAGACCCAGTACTTC.

This CDR3 reads CARSFRVDGYGVDGYTF. CDR3 bases: TGTGCCAGAAGCTTCCGTGTGGATGGGTATGGAGTGGATGGCTACACCTTC. The rearrangement links TRBV5-3 to TRBJ1-2; the D is unclear. TRBV5-3 is flagged as an ORF with uncertain function. The length of the CDR3 is 17 residues. V was cut by 2 bases and J by 6 bases, with 23 bases left in between.

The chain is built from TRBV29-1 and TRBJ2-3; D perhaps matches TRBD2 (6 bases). The germline gives CDR1 SQVTM, CDR2 ANQGSEA. The CDR3 runs to 12 residues. Trimming took 2 bases from V and 4 from J, leaving 7 bases between them. CDR3 in amino acids: CSVETGADTQYF. CDR3 nucleotides: TGCAGCGTTGAAACGGGAGCAGATACGCAGTATTTT.

The V and J genes are TRBV11-2 and TRBJ2-2; unclear D gene. This CDR3 spans 12 amino acids. Germline V gene sequence: CDR1 SGHAT, CDR2 FQNNGV. The germline V and J ends were trimmed by 2 bases and 7 bases, with 5 bases remaining between them. DNA for the CDR3: TGTGCCAGCAGCTTACTCCTCGGGGAGCTGTTTTTT. Amino acid sequence: CASSLLLGELFF.

The gene calls are TRBV18 and TRBJ2-1, with 14 bases identical to TRBD2. CDR3 length: 18 amino acids. After removal of 4 bases from V and 6 bases from J, the junction contained 11 bases not matched to a gene. Germline loops: CDR1 KGHSH, CDR2 LQKENI. The DNA for the CDR3 is TGTGCCAGCTCACAAGGGACTAGCGGGAGTTCCCGGCTCAATGAGCAGTTCTTC. It is translated as CASSQGTSGSSRLNEQFF.

This clone was detected only once. The V gene is TRBV27, the J gene TRBJ1-6; D possibly corresponds to TRBD1 (6 bases). This CDR3 comprises 13 residues. CDR1 and CDR2 (germline): MNHEY, SMNVEV (reference sequence). The germline V and J ends were trimmed by 4 bases and 7 bases, with 8 bases remaining between them. CDR3 in DNA: TGTGCCAGCAGTTATACAGGGAATTCACCCCTCCACTTT. Translation: CASSYTGNSPLHF.

The rearrangement uses TRBV30 and TRBJ2-7; 9 nucleotides agree with TRBD1. The V segment lost 3 bases and the J segment 0 bases; nucleotides outside the gene matches: 6. The CDR3 is 15 amino acids. The germline V gene has CDR1 GTSNPN and CDR2 SVGIG (reference sequence). CDR3 residues: CAWRRQGGISYEQYF. The CDR3 DNA reads as TGTGCCTGGAGGAGACAGGGGGGGATCTCCTACGAGCAGTACTTC.

The V and J genes are TRBV19 and TRBJ2-3; 7 positions agree with TRBD1. Germline lookup yields CDR1 LNHDA and CDR2 SQIVND (reference sequence). Losses at the gene ends were 3 bases for V and 2 bases for J; bases not matched to a gene: 5. The CDR3 runs 15 residues. This CDR3 reads CASSIRTGVTDTQYF. The CDR3 nucleotides are TGTGCCAGTAGTATCCGGACAGGCGTCACAGATACGCAGTATTTT.

The J gene is TRBJ2-3, the V gene TRBV7-3; TRBD1 matches at 9 bases. This CDR3 comprises 16 residues. V shed 5 bases, J shed 0 bases, and the junction held 6 bases outside the gene matches. CDR1 is SGHTA and CDR2 is FQGTGA in the germline V gene. CDR3 DNA sequence: TGTGCCAGCAGCAACAGGGGGCCAGGTAGCACAGATACGCAGTATTTT. Its translation is CASSNRGPGSTDTQYF.

V is TRBV27 and J is TRBJ1-5; 7 positions agree with TRBD1. After removal of 3 bases from V and 0 bases from J, the junction contained 5 bases not matched to a gene. The CDR3 sequence is 16 residues long. Germline V lookup: CDR1 MNHEY, CDR2 SMNVEV (reference sequence). The CDR3 reads CASSFSGTVSNQPQHF. The CDR3, as DNA: TGTGCCAGCAGTTTCTCTGGGACAGTTAGCAATCAGCCCCAGCATTTT.

V gene TRBV4-2 combines with J gene TRBJ2-7; 15 nucleotides line up with TRBD2. This CDR3 is built from 19 residues. CDR1 is LGHNA and CDR2 is YNFKEQ in the germline V gene. With V trimmed by 4 bases and J by 0 bases, 10 bases remained unmatched. This chain's CDR3 is CASSPWGTSGGPSSYEQYF. The CDR3 DNA sequence: TGTGCCAGCAGCCCTTGGGGGACTAGCGGGGGGCCAAGCTCCTACGAGCAGTACTTC.

The chain uses TRBV2 and TRBJ1-1; the D gene is possibly TRBD1 (5 bases). Deletions cut 6 bases from V and 5 bases from J, with 10 bases between. Germline CDR1 and CDR2: SNHLY and FYNNEI. CDR3 size: 12 residues. The CDR3 bases are TGTGCCAGCAGAGCCGACAGTACTGAAGCTTTCTTT. Its protein is CASRADSTEAFF. The full variable domain, rest sourced from reference TRBV2 and TRBJ1-1, is EPEVTQTPSHQVTQMGQEVILRCVPISNHLYFYWYRQILGQKVEFLVSFYNNEISEKSEIFDDQFSVERPDGSNFTLKIRSTKLEDSAMYFCASRADSTEAFFGQGTRLTVV.